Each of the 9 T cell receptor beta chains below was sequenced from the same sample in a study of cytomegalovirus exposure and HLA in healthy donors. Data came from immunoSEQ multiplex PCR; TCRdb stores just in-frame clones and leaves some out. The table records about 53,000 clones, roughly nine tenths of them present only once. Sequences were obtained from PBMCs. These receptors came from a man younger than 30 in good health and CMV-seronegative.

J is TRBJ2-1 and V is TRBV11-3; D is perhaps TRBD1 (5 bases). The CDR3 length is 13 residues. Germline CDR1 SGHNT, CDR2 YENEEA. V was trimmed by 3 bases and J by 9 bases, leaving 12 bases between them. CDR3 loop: CASSLAFRGEQFF. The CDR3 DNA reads TGTGCCAGCAGCTTGGCCTTTAGGGGTGAGCAGTTCTTC.

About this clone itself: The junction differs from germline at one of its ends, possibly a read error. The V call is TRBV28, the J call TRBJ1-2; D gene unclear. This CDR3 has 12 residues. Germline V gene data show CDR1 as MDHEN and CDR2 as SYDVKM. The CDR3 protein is CASSLLSSGIIF. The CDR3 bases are TGTGCCAGCAGTTTATTATCCTCCGGGATTATCTTC.

The CDR3 DNA sequence: TGTGCCAGCAGTCCCGAGGACAGGTTCGGAGAGACCCAGTACTTC. Its translation: CASSPEDRFGETQYF. This rearrangement joins TRBV27 to TRBJ2-5, with 7 bases fitting TRBD1. Losses at the gene ends were 5 bases for V and 4 bases for J; bases not matched to a gene: 10. The germline gives CDR1 MNHEY, CDR2 SMNVEV (reference sequence). The CDR3 is 15 amino acids.

CDR3 nucleotides: TGTGCCAGCAGCTTAGCGGCGGGCTTGGATGAAAAACTGTTTTTT. Translated, it gives CASSLAAGLDEKLFF. The chain employs TRBV7-9 and TRBJ1-4; D call uncertain. Trimming left V 0 bases short and J 6 bases short, with 11 bases between. The CDR3 consists of 15 residues. CDR1 is SEHNR, CDR2 FQNEAQ, per germline (reference sequence).

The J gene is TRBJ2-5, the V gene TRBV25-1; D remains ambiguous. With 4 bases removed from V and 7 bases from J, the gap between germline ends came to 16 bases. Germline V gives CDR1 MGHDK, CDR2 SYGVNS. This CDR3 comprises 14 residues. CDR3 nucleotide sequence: TGTGCCAGCAGTGCATCCTCAGGCCCCGGGACCCAGTACTTC. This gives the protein CASSASSGPGTQYF.

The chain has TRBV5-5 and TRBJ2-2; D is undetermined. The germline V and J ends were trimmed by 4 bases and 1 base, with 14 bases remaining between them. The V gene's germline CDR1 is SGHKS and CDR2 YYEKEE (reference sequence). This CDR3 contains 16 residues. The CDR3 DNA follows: TGTGCCAGCAGCCGACGACACCAGGAGAACACCGGGGAGCTGTTTTTT. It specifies CASSRRHQENTGELFF.

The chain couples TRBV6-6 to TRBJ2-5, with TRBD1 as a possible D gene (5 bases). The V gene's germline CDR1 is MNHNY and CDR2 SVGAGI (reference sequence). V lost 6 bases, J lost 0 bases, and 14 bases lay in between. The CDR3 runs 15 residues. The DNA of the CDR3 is TGTGCCAGCAGCAGACAGATGTTGTACCAAGAGACCCAGTACTTC. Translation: CASSRQMLYQETQYF.

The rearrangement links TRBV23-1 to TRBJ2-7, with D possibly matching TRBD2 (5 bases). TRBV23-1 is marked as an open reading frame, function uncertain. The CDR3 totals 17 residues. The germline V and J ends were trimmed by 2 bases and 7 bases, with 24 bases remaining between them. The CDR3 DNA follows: TGCGCCAGCAGTCAACCCTTCGGCCGGCAGAGGGTTCCGGAGCAGTACTTC. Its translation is CASSQPFGRQRVPEQYF.

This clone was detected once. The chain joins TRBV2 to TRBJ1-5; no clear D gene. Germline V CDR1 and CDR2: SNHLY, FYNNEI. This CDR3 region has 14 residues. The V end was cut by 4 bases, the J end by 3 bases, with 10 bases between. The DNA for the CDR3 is TGTGCCAGCAGTGTTGGGCAGGACAATCAGCCCCAGCATTTT. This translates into CASSVGQDNQPQHF.